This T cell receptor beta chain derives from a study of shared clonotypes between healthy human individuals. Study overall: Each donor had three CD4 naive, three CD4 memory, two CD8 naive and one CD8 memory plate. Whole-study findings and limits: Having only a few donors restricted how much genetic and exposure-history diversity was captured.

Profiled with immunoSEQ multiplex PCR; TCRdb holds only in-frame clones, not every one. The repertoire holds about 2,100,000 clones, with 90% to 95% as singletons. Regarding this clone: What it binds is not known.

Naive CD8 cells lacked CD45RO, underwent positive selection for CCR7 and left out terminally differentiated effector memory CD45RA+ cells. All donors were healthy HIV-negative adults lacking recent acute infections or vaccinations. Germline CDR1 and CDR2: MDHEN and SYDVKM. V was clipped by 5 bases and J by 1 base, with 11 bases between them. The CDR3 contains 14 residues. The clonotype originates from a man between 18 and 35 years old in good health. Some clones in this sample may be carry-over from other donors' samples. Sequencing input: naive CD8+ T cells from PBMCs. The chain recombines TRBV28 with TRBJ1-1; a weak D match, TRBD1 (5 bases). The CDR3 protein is CASSPTVTNTEAFF. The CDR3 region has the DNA TGTGCCAGCAGTCCGACAGTAACGAACACTGAAGCTTTCTTT.